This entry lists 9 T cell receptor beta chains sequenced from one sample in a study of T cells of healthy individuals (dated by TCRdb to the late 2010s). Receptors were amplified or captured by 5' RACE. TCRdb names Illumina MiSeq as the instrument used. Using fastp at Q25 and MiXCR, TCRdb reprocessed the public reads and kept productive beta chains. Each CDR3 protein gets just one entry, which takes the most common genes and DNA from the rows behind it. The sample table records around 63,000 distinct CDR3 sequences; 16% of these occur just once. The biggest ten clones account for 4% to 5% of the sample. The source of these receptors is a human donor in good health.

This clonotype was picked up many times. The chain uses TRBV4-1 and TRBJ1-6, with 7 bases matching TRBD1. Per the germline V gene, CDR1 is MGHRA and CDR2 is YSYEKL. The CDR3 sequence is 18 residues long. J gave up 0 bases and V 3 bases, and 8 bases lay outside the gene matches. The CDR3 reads CASSQGDRASSYNSPLHF. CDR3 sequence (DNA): TGCGCCAGCAGCCAGGGCGACAGGGCGAGCTCCTATAATTCACCCCTCCACTTT.

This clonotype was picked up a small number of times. CDR3 DNA: TGTGCCAGCAGCTCCTACATGGTTAGAAAGCGGGGGGAGACTATCGAGCAGTACTTC. Residues: CASSSYMVRKRGETIEQYF. The gene calls are TRBV5-6 and TRBJ2-7; TRBD2 matches 9 bases. With V trimmed by 3 bases and J by 6 bases, 22 bases remained unmatched. CDR1 is SGHDT and CDR2 is YYEEEE in the germline V gene. The CDR3 has 19 residues.

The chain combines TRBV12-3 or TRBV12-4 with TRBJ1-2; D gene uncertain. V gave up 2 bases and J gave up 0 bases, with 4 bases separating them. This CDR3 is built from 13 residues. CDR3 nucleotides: TGTGCCAGCAGTTTAAGGGCTAACTATGGCTACACCTTC. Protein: CASSLRANYGYTF.

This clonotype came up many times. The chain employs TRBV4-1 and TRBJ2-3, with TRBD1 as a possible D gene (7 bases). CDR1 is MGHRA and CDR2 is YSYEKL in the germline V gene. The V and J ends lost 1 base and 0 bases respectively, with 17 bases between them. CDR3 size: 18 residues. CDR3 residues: CASSQGSGGRRSTDTQYF. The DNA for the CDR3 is TGCGCCAGCAGCCAAGGTTCAGGGGGGAGACGTAGCACAGATACGCAGTATTTT.

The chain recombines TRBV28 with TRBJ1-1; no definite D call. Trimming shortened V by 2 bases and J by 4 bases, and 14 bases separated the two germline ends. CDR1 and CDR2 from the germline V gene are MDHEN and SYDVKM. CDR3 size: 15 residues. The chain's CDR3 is CASSLLSASPTEAFF. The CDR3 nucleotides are TGTGCCAGCAGTTTACTGTCAGCCTCGCCCACTGAAGCTTTCTTT. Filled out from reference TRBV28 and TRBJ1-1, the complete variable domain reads DVKVTQSSRYLVKRTGEKVFLECVQDMDHENMFWYRQDPGLGLRLIYFSYDVKMKEKGDIPEGYSVSREKKERFSLILESASTNQTSMYLCASSLLSASPTEAFFGQGTRLTVV.

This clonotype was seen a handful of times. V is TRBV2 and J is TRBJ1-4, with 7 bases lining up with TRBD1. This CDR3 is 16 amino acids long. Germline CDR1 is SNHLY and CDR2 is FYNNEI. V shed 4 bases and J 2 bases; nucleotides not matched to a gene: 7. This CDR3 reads CASSGRQGGTNEKLFF. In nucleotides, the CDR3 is TGTGCCAGCAGTGGCCGACAGGGAGGGACTAATGAAAAACTGTTTTTT.

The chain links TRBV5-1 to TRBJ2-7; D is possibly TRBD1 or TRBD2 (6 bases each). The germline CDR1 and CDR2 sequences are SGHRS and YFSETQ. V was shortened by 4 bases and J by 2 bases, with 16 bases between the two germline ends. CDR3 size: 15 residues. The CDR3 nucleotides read TGCGCCAGCAGCCAGACTGCCGGGGGCCCCTACGAGCAGTACTTC. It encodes CASSQTAGGPYEQYF. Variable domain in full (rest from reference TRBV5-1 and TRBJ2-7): KAGVTQTPRYLIKTRGQQVTLSCSPISGHRSVSWYQQTPGQGLQFLFEYFSETQRNKGNFPGRFSGRQFSNSRSEMNVSTLELGDSALYLCASSQTAGGPYEQYFGPGTRLTVT.

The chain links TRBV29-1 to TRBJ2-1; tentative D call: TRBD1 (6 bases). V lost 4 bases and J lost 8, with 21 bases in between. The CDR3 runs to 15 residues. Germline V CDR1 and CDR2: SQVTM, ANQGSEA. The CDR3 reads CSVVFGWGLMDEQFF. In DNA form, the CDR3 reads TGCAGCGTTGTGTTCGGCTGGGGGCTCATGGATGAGCAGTTCTTC.

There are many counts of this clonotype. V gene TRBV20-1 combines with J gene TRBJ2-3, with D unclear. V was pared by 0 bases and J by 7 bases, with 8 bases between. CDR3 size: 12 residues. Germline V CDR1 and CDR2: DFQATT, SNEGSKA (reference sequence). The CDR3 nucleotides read TGCAGTGCTAGAGATCCGCGGCATACGCAGTATTTT. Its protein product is CSARDPRHTQYF.